The rows below give T cell receptor beta chains drawn from one sample of a study of PD-L1 blockade in urothelial cancer. TCRdb's table, derived via immunoSEQ multiplex PCR, lists solely in-frame clones and lacks some. Here the sample spans approximately 65,000 clones, around nine tenths being singletons. Specimen: PBMCs, collected around atezolizumab (anti-PD-L1) treatment. The receptors stem from a man in his sixties with urothelial cancer. CDR3s include the opening cysteine and the closing phenylalanine or tryptophan. A D gene is named only where the DNA matches it firmly. Some rows have no size entry. The others give once, few or many, or a class for an expanded clone.

cdr3_length d_call clone_size j_call v_call cdr3_aa cdr3_nt
16 TRBD1 NA TRBJ2-7 TRBV28 CASSPFGQASSYEQYF TGTGCCAGCAGTCCTTTCGGACAGGCTTCAAGCTACGAGCAGTACTTC
15 NA NA TRBJ2-5 TRBV5-1 CASSLEGRSHETQYF TGCGCCAGCAGCTTAGAGGGTAGGTCGCATGAGACCCAGTACTTC
15 TRBD1 NA TRBJ2-1 TRBV5-6 CASSLLGQGANEQFF TGTGCCAGCAGCTTGCTGGGGCAGGGGGCCAATGAGCAGTTCTTC
15 TRBD1 NA TRBJ2-7 TRBV5-6 CASRRRTGGTGEQYF TGTGCCAGCAGACGTCGGACAGGGGGAACTGGCGAGCAGTACTTC
12 NA NA TRBJ1-2 TRBV5-4 CASSTDNYGYTF TGTGCCAGCAGTACAGATAACTATGGCTACACCTTC
16 NA NA TRBJ2-5 TRBV5-1 CASSSQGRGDQETQYF TGCGCCAGCAGCTCCCAGGGGCGTGGGGACCAAGAGACCCAGTACTTC
13 NA NA TRBJ2-4 TRBV6-1 CASIVQAKNIQYF TGTGCCAGCATCGTACAGGCCAAAAACATTCAGTACTTC
15 TRBD1 NA TRBJ1-2 TRBV5-1 CASSGWDRGENGYTF TGCGCCAGCAGCGGCTGGGACAGGGGAGAGAATGGCTACACCTTC
13 NA few TRBJ2-7 TRBV2 CASSRLGSYEQYF TGTGCCAGCAGTAGACTAGGTTCGTACGAGCAGTACTTC
14 NA NA TRBJ1-2 TRBV19 CASREPFYTSVYTF TGTGCCAGTAGGGAGCCGTTCTACACCTCGGTCTACACCTTC
16 TRBD1 few TRBJ2-2 TRBV7-8 CASSPRTGGGTGELFF TGTGCCAGCAGCCCTCGGACAGGGGGTGGGACCGGGGAGCTGTTTTTT
15 NA NA TRBJ2-7 TRBV4-3 CASSQDKRNSYEQYF TGCGCCAGCAGCCAAGATAAGCGCAACTCCTACGAGCAGTACTTC
12 NA once TRBJ2-1 TRBV18 CASSPPNNEQFF TGTGCCAGCTCACCACCTAACAATGAGCAGTTCTTC
15 TRBD2 NA TRBJ2-1 TRBV4-1 CASSPLAGGLGEQFF TGCGCCAGCAGCCCCCTAGCGGGGGGGCTGGGTGAGCAGTTCTTC
16 NA NA TRBJ2-2 TRBV18 CASSPRQNTDTGELFF TGTGCCAGCTCACCTAGACAGAACACGGACACCGGGGAGCTGTTTTTT
11 NA NA TRBJ1-1 TRBV30 CACAKNTEAFF TGTGCCTGCGCTAAGAACACTGAAGCTTTCTTT
15 TRBD1 NA TRBJ1-2 TRBV5-4 CASSARDRGFYGYTF TGTGCCAGCAGCGCCCGGGACAGGGGTTTTTATGGCTACACCTTC
13 NA NA TRBJ1-4 TRBV2 CASKRAANEKLFF TGTGCCAGCAAGAGGGCGGCTAATGAAAAACTGTTTTTT
14 TRBD2 NA TRBJ2-7 TRBV10-2 CASSERLAGEEQYF TGCGCCAGCAGTGAACGGCTAGCGGGAGAAGAGCAGTACTTC
16 TRBD2 few TRBJ2-5 TRBV5-1 CASSLQASGGLVTQYF TGCGCCAGCAGCTTACAAGCGAGCGGGGGGTTGGTGACCCAGTACTTC
18 TRBD2 NA TRBJ2-3 TRBV9 CASSVSPGLAASTDTQYF TGTGCCAGCAGCGTAAGCCCGGGACTAGCGGCAAGCACAGATACGCAGTATTTT
15 TRBD2 few TRBJ2-5 TRBV14 CASSHLREGPETQYF TGTGCCAGCAGCCATCTGCGGGAGGGCCCGGAGACCCAGTACTTC
17 NA NA TRBJ1-5 TRBV29-1 CSVMETAGDPSNQPQHF TGCAGCGTTATGGAAACAGCGGGGGACCCTAGCAATCAGCCCCAGCATTTT
15 TRBD2 NA TRBJ2-2 TRBV2 CASSEGGLGDGELFF TGTGCCAGCAGTGAAGGGGGACTAGGCGACGGGGAGCTGTTTTTT
15 TRBD2 NA TRBJ2-2 TRBV7-9 CASRGTSLNTGELFF TGTGCCAGCCGCGGGACTAGCCTGAACACCGGGGAGCTGTTTTTT
13 TRBD1 NA TRBJ2-7 TRBV19 CASSRQGSYEQYF TGTGCCAGTAGCCGACAGGGTTCCTACGAGCAGTACTTC
12 TRBD1 NA TRBJ2-7 TRBV28 CASGDRGYEQYF TGTGCCAGCGGAGACAGGGGCTACGAGCAGTACTTC
15 TRBD1 NA TRBJ1-5 TRBV6-1 CASTADRVFGQPQHF TGTGCCAGCACAGCCGACAGGGTGTTTGGTCAGCCCCAGCATTTT
15 TRBD2 NA TRBJ2-5 TRBV4-3 CASSWSGSVGETQYF TGCGCCAGCAGCTGGAGCGGGAGCGTGGGAGAGACCCAGTACTTC